This TCR beta chain was documented in a study of T-cell memory formation after mild COVID-19 (dated by TCRdb to about 2021). Broadly, across the study: TCR sequence clusters from the two donors were found to be largely donor specific. The cohort comprised two young, previously healthy adult volunteers, one female and one male. In a couple of donors, T-cell clones that expanded and contracted after mild COVID-19 were followed by sequencing TCRalpha and TCRbeta repertoires longitudinally. Findings and caveats that apply to the study as a whole: The study included only a couple of mild cases, and larger cohorts that include severe cases with pre-infection samples were judged to be necessary. Clones that contracted from day 15 to 85 showed balanced CD4/CD8 phenotypes, whereas a second wave of clones that expanded from day 15 to 37 leaned towards CD4+. Some responding clones were detected in pre-infection memory, which suggested that pre-existing cross-reactive memory T cells had joined the SARS-CoV-2 response. Contracting CD4+ clones appeared mostly in the CM and EM memory subsets, whereas CD8+ clones were enriched in EMRA. The second-wave clones that peaked on day 37 were not confirmed to be SARS-CoV-2 specific.

For sequencing, an Illumina NovaSeq 6000 was employed. Using 5'RACE with constant-segment primers, TCRalpha and TCRbeta cDNA libraries were constructed, with sample barcodes and unique molecular identifiers added in the process. Trizol reagent was used to extract RNA from every sample. The libraries were amplified in two PCR steps, and the second step added a second sample barcode and Illumina TruSeq adapters. Libraries were sequenced on an Illumina NovaSeq with 2 x 150 bp paired-end reads. As for the authors' bioinformatics: The reads were demultiplexed and collapsed into UMI-guided consensus sequences using migec v1.2.7. Using mixcr v2.1.11, the UMI consensuses were aligned to TRA and TRB V and J templates and assembled into clonotypes. A clonotype was counted as expanded or contracted only when both edgeR and NoisET called the clonotype significant, with the noise models trained on biological replicates. For edgeR calls, a false discovery rate-adjusted p below 0.01 and a log2 fold-change threshold of 1 were applied. As an exploratory analysis of dynamics, max-normalized trajectories of the 1000 most abundant clonotypes were examined by PCA with hierarchical clustering. Each responding clone was given a CD4 or CD8 phenotype based on the CD4+ and CD8+ repertoires, which had been sequenced separately. TCRdb reran the public reads through fastp at Q25 and MiXCR, keeping productive beta chains. Rows are combined by CDR3 protein, so each entry shows the most common genes and DNA. These V and J calls are TCRdb output, not the study's own analysis. The sample table contains 300,000 to 350,000 distinct CDR3 sequences; only one count was recorded for approximately 20% of them. The ten largest clones capture around a fifth of the sample.

The germline V gene gives CDR1 as SNHLY and CDR2 as FYNNEI. The V and J ends are trimmed by 0 bases and 0 bases, leaving 9 bases between them. Including cysteine and valine, the CDR3 has 15 amino acids. The only DNA kept is the CDR3, 45 bases in frame from the first base. This clonotype has a handful of counts. Its antigen remains unidentified. Base qualities are not recorded, but no much larger clone differs from it by a single base. PBMCs were isolated by Ficoll-Paque density gradient centrifugation. This clonotype originated in a man aged 18 to 35 who had mild COVID-19 (a few samples of this study predate the infection). The sample titles of this study are shuffled in the database, so cell type and time point are left out; the donor was told from shared clones. The sequencing sample was made of PBMCs or a T cell subset sorted from them (not recorded which). The chain is made from TRBV2 and TRBJ2-7; TRBD1 is a weak D gene call, 5 bases matching. The sequenced DNA: TGTGCCAGCAGTGAAGCGACAGCTAGCTCCTACGAGCAGTACGTC. This codes for CASSEATASSYEQYV.